Below, 6 T cell receptor beta chains from the same sample are listed, as sequenced in a study of cytomegalovirus exposure and HLA in healthy donors. The PCR made use of 60 Vbeta and 13 Jbeta primers. TCRdb keeps only in-frame clones here, not all; method: immunoSEQ multiplex PCR. The sample includes some 33,000 clones, about three fifths of them seen just once. Specimen: PBMCs. These receptors all come from a man aged 50-60 years in good health and CMV-seropositive.

Here the CDR3 DNA reads TGTGCCAGCAGCCCGGGGTCGGCTAACACTGAAGCTTTCTTT. This codes for CASSPGSANTEAFF. The gene calls are TRBV7-2 and TRBJ1-1; D not certain. The CDR3 spans 14 residues. CDR1 SGHTA and CDR2 FQGNSA come from the germline V gene. With 5 bases removed from V and 2 bases from J, the gap between germline ends came to 12 bases. The entire variable domain, with the rest obtained from reference TRBV7-2 and TRBJ1-1, is as follows: GAGVSQSPSNKVTEKGKDVELRCDPISGHTALYWYRQSLGQGLEFLIYFQGNSAPDKSGLPSDRFSAERTGGSVSTLTIQRTQQEDSAVYLCASSPGSANTEAFFGQGTRLTVV.

The chain recombines TRBV2 with TRBJ2-5; TRBD1 agrees at 9 bases. The CDR3 extends over 13 amino acids. V lost 7 bases to trimming and J lost 3 bases; unmatched junction nucleotides: 3. The V gene's germline CDR1 is SNHLY and CDR2 FYNNEI. The CDR3 coding sequence is TGTGCCAGCAACAGGGGGCGCGAAGAGACCCAGTACTTC. As protein: CASNRGREETQYF.

The rearrangement links TRBV29-1 to TRBJ1-2; 8 bases are a match to TRBD1. V lost 5 bases to trimming and J lost 4 bases; unmatched junction nucleotides: 6. This CDR3 comprises 13 residues. Germline V gene sequence: CDR1 SQVTM, CDR2 ANQGSEA. CDR3 sequence (DNA): TGCAGCGTTTCGGGACAGGTTGGCTATGGCTACACCTTC. It specifies CSVSGQVGYGYTF.

The rearrangement links TRBV29-1 to TRBJ2-5; the D gene is possibly TRBD2 (6 bases). Germline V gene lookup returns CDR1 SQVTM and CDR2 ANQGSEA. There are 12 residues in the CDR3. The ends were cut back, 3 bases at V and 3 bases at J, with 8 bases in the middle. CDR3 sequence: CSVEGGEETQYF. CDR3 sequence (DNA): TGCAGCGTTGAGGGCGGGGAAGAGACCCAGTACTTC.

This chain uses TRBV5-6 with TRBJ2-3; D remains ambiguous. Germline loops: CDR1 SGHDT, CDR2 YYEEEE. Trimming took off 0 bases at V and 7 bases at J, with 6 bases between the two ends. The CDR3 contains 12 residues. The CDR3: CASSLDANTQYF. The DNA for the CDR3 is TGTGCCAGCAGCTTGGACGCGAATACGCAGTATTTT.

This rearrangement joins TRBV29-1 to TRBJ1-5; the D gene is possibly TRBD1 (5 bases). Between the trimmed V and J ends, which lost 6 bases and 3 bases, there was a span of 12 bases. CDR3 size: 13 residues. Germline V gives CDR1 SQVTM, CDR2 ANQGSEA. DNA of the CDR3: TGCAGCGTGCAGCCAGGGCTCAATCAGCCCCAGCATTTT. Translated, it gives CSVQPGLNQPQHF.